Listed below are T cell receptor beta chains from one sample, sequenced in a study of OX40 agonist ivuxolimab in advanced cancers. The data were produced by immunoSEQ multiplex PCR, yet TCRdb's version contains in-frame clones alone and is incomplete. The sample has more than 11,000 clones, 70% to 80% seen once; the top ten hold about 15%. The sample consisted of CD4+ or CD8+ T cells sorted from blood, taken in a trial of the OX40 agonist ivuxolimab. All receptors come from an adult with an advanced solid tumor such as melanoma, head and neck, liver or kidney cancer. The CDR3 runs from the conserved cysteine through the conserved F or W. The D gene is left open where the match is weak. Some rows mark clone size as missing; the rest say once, few, many or name a class of expanded clone.

cdr3_nt: TGCGCCAGCAGCCAGGGAACAGGGACTTCTAACTATGGCTACACCTTC
cdr3_aa: CASSQGTGTSNYGYTF
d_call: .
clone_size: .
cdr3_length: 16
v_call: TRBV4-3
j_call: TRBJ1-2

cdr3_nt: TGTGCCAGCAGCTTACTCGGCAGGGAGGTTCATCAGCCCCAGCATTTT
cdr3_aa: CASSLLGREVHQPQHF
d_call: .
clone_size: few
cdr3_length: 16
v_call: TRBV7-8
j_call: TRBJ1-5

cdr3_nt: TGTGCCAGCAGGGAGACAGGGAGTTACGAGCAGTACTTC
cdr3_aa: CASRETGSYEQYF
d_call: TRBD1
clone_size: .
cdr3_length: 13
v_call: TRBV25-1
j_call: TRBJ2-7

cdr3_nt: TGTGCCAGCAGTGAACGGGGGGCTTATAATCAGCCCCAGCATTTT
cdr3_aa: CASSERGAYNQPQHF
d_call: .
clone_size: .
cdr3_length: 15
v_call: TRBV2
j_call: TRBJ1-5

cdr3_nt: TGCAGTGCCCAGACGGCGGAAGGCTACACCTTC
cdr3_aa: CSAQTAEGYTF
d_call: .
clone_size: .
cdr3_length: 11
v_call: TRBV20-1
j_call: TRBJ1-2

cdr3_nt: TGCGCCAGCAAGACCGGGACCGACTCCTACGAGCAGTACTTC
cdr3_aa: CASKTGTDSYEQYF
d_call: .
clone_size: .
cdr3_length: 14
v_call: TRBV10-2
j_call: TRBJ2-7

cdr3_nt: TGTGCCAGCAGCTTAGGGGGTGGTAGGGTTGAAGCTTTCTTT
cdr3_aa: CASSLGGGRVEAFF
d_call: .
clone_size: .
cdr3_length: 14
v_call: TRBV7-2
j_call: TRBJ1-1

cdr3_nt: TGTGCCAGCAGCCAAGATGAGGAGACTAGCGGGGGCGGAGAGACCCAGTACTTC
cdr3_aa: CASSQDEETSGGGETQYF
d_call: TRBD2
clone_size: .
cdr3_length: 18
v_call: TRBV4-2
j_call: TRBJ2-5

cdr3_nt: TGTGCCAGCAGCTTAGTTCTCGGGGAGCTGTTTTTT
cdr3_aa: CASSLVLGELFF
d_call: .
clone_size: .
cdr3_length: 12
v_call: TRBV7-6
j_call: TRBJ2-2

cdr3_nt: TGTGCCAGCAGTGAAAAGGTTAACAGGGAGGATAACTATGGCTACACCTTC
cdr3_aa: CASSEKVNREDNYGYTF
d_call: .
clone_size: .
cdr3_length: 17
v_call: TRBV2
j_call: TRBJ1-2

cdr3_nt: TGTGCCAGCAGCCAGGGGGGAGACATTCAGTACTTC
cdr3_aa: CASSQGGDIQYF
d_call: .
clone_size: .
cdr3_length: 12
v_call: TRBV14
j_call: TRBJ2-4

cdr3_nt: TGTGCCAGCAGCCAATCGGCGGGGGAGGTCGGCTCACCCCTCCACTTT
cdr3_aa: CASSQSAGEVGSPLHF
d_call: .
clone_size: .
cdr3_length: 16
v_call: TRBV16
j_call: TRBJ1-6

cdr3_nt: TGCGCCAGCAGGGACCCCAGGGCAGAGACCCAGTACTTC
cdr3_aa: CASRDPRAETQYF
d_call: .
clone_size: .
cdr3_length: 13
v_call: TRBV5-1
j_call: TRBJ2-5

cdr3_nt: TGTGCCAGCAGTCGACTAGGGGGCGACGGGAAACTGTTTTTT
cdr3_aa: CASSRLGGDGKLFF
d_call: TRBD1
clone_size: .
cdr3_length: 14
v_call: TRBV7-8
j_call: TRBJ1-4

cdr3_nt: TGCGCCAGCAGTCAAGGGAAGGGACAGGGGGCTCACGAGCAGTACTTC
cdr3_aa: CASSQGKGQGAHEQYF
d_call: TRBD1
clone_size: few
cdr3_length: 16
v_call: TRBV23-1
j_call: TRBJ2-7

cdr3_nt: TGTGCCAGCAGTTACGGTGGTGGGAAACTGTTTTTT
cdr3_aa: CASSYGGGKLFF
d_call: .
clone_size: .
cdr3_length: 12
v_call: TRBV27
j_call: TRBJ1-4

cdr3_nt: TGCGCCAGCAGCCAAGTTGGCCCGAGGAATGAGCAGTTCTTC
cdr3_aa: CASSQVGPRNEQFF
d_call: .
clone_size: .
cdr3_length: 14
v_call: TRBV4-3
j_call: TRBJ2-1

cdr3_nt: TGTGCCAGCAGCCAAGATGATGGCTACACCTTC
cdr3_aa: CASSQDDGYTF
d_call: .
clone_size: .
cdr3_length: 11
v_call: TRBV4-2
j_call: TRBJ1-2

cdr3_nt: TGTGCCAGCAGATTTGACAGGGGTTGGAGCTATGGCTACACCTTC
cdr3_aa: CASRFDRGWSYGYTF
d_call: TRBD1
clone_size: few
cdr3_length: 15
v_call: TRBV5-6
j_call: TRBJ1-2

cdr3_nt: TGTGCCAGCAGGGCTGGAGGGTCCCGGGAGCTGTTTTTT
cdr3_aa: CASRAGGSRELFF
d_call: .
clone_size: .
cdr3_length: 13
v_call: TRBV6-1
j_call: TRBJ2-2

cdr3_nt: TGTGCCAGCAAACCGGGACAGGTGCTTTCGACATCCTACGAGCAGTACTTC
cdr3_aa: CASKPGQVLSTSYEQYF
d_call: TRBD1
clone_size: .
cdr3_length: 17
v_call: TRBV2
j_call: TRBJ2-7

cdr3_nt: TGTGCCAGCAGTGAAGTCAACTACGAGCAGTACTTC
cdr3_aa: CASSEVNYEQYF
d_call: .
clone_size: medium-sized
cdr3_length: 12
v_call: TRBV6-1
j_call: TRBJ2-7

cdr3_nt: TGCGCCAGCAGCCGATACGAGGGGTACGAGCAGTACTTC
cdr3_aa: CASSRYEGYEQYF
d_call: .
clone_size: .
cdr3_length: 13
v_call: TRBV4-3
j_call: TRBJ2-7

cdr3_nt: TGTGCCACCAGCAAACTAGCGGGGGGGCCCAATGTAGGCGAGCAGTACTTC
cdr3_aa: CATSKLAGGPNVGEQYF
d_call: TRBD2
clone_size: .
cdr3_length: 17
v_call: TRBV15
j_call: TRBJ2-7

cdr3_nt: TGTGCCAGCAGCCAAAACCTAGTCAATGAGCAGTTCTTC
cdr3_aa: CASSQNLVNEQFF
d_call: .
clone_size: .
cdr3_length: 13
v_call: TRBV4-2
j_call: TRBJ2-1

cdr3_nt: TGTGCCAGCAGCTTGGGGGACAGGGAGGTCGCTGAAGCTTTCTTT
cdr3_aa: CASSLGDREVAEAFF
d_call: TRBD1
clone_size: .
cdr3_length: 15
v_call: TRBV5-8
j_call: TRBJ1-1

cdr3_nt: TGTGCCAGCAGTGATTTTAGGGGAGCCCCGCAAGAGACCCAGTACTTC
cdr3_aa: CASSDFRGAPQETQYF
d_call: .
clone_size: .
cdr3_length: 16
v_call: TRBV2
j_call: TRBJ2-5

cdr3_nt: TGTGCCAGCAGTGCTCGCCCCGATGTGAACACTGAAGCTTTCTTT
cdr3_aa: CASSARPDVNTEAFF
d_call: .
clone_size: .
cdr3_length: 15
v_call: TRBV6-4
j_call: TRBJ1-1

cdr3_nt: TGTGCCTGGGGTCCGGGACCCTACGAGCAGTACTTC
cdr3_aa: CAWGPGPYEQYF
d_call: .
clone_size: once
cdr3_length: 12
v_call: TRBV30
j_call: TRBJ2-7

cdr3_nt: TGTGCCACCTCCAAGGAGGGGGCACTGGATGAGCAGTTCTTC
cdr3_aa: CATSKEGALDEQFF
d_call: .
clone_size: .
cdr3_length: 14
v_call: TRBV15
j_call: TRBJ2-1

cdr3_nt: TGTGCCAGCAGCCTGCAGGGTGAAGCTTTCTTT
cdr3_aa: CASSLQGEAFF
d_call: .
clone_size: .
cdr3_length: 11
v_call: TRBV5-4
j_call: TRBJ1-1

cdr3_nt: TGTGCCAGCAGCTTAACAGGGAACACCGGGGAGCTGTTTTTT
cdr3_aa: CASSLTGNTGELFF
d_call: .
clone_size: .
cdr3_length: 14
v_call: TRBV7-9
j_call: TRBJ2-2

cdr3_nt: TGTGCCAGCAGCTTGGACCCCTATGGCTACACCTTC
cdr3_aa: CASSLDPYGYTF
d_call: .
clone_size: .
cdr3_length: 12
v_call: TRBV5-4
j_call: TRBJ1-2

cdr3_nt: TGTGCCAGCAGCCCGACCACAGGGACCGAAGCTTTCTTT
cdr3_aa: CASSPTTGTEAFF
d_call: .
clone_size: .
cdr3_length: 13
v_call: TRBV13
j_call: TRBJ1-1

cdr3_nt: TGTGCCAGCAGCTTAGAAGCCTGGAGCAATCAGCCCCAGCATTTT
cdr3_aa: CASSLEAWSNQPQHF
d_call: .
clone_size: .
cdr3_length: 15
v_call: TRBV7-6
j_call: TRBJ1-5

cdr3_nt: TGCGCCAGCAGCCAACTTGTAGGGGGAAACACCATATATTTT
cdr3_aa: CASSQLVGGNTIYF
d_call: .
clone_size: medium-sized
cdr3_length: 14
v_call: TRBV4-3
j_call: TRBJ1-3

cdr3_nt: TGTGCCAGCAGCTTAGGCCGGGGCAGGGGCGAAGCTGGCTACACCTTC
cdr3_aa: CASSLGRGRGEAGYTF
d_call: .
clone_size: .
cdr3_length: 16
v_call: TRBV13
j_call: TRBJ1-2

cdr3_nt: TGTGCCAGCAGCCCGACAGGGGCAGAGACCCAGTACTTC
cdr3_aa: CASSPTGAETQYF
d_call: TRBD1
clone_size: .
cdr3_length: 13
v_call: TRBV7-9
j_call: TRBJ2-5

cdr3_nt: TGCGCCAGCAGCCAAGGGGACGGATCCTACGAGCAGTACTTC
cdr3_aa: CASSQGDGSYEQYF
d_call: .
clone_size: medium-sized
cdr3_length: 14
v_call: TRBV4-1
j_call: TRBJ2-7

cdr3_nt: TGTGCCATCTCAGGGGCAGATACGCAGTATTTT
cdr3_aa: CAISGADTQYF
d_call: .
clone_size: few
cdr3_length: 11
v_call: TRBV10-3
j_call: TRBJ2-3

cdr3_nt: TGTGCCAGCAGTGTACGTCGACTCGGAGATACGCAGTATTTT
cdr3_aa: CASSVRRLGDTQYF
d_call: .
clone_size: .
cdr3_length: 14
v_call: TRBV25-1
j_call: TRBJ2-3

cdr3_nt: TGTGCCATCAGTGAATGGACAGGACGAAATCAGCCCCAGCATTTT
cdr3_aa: CAISEWTGRNQPQHF
d_call: TRBD1
clone_size: .
cdr3_length: 15
v_call: TRBV10-3
j_call: TRBJ1-5

cdr3_nt: TGTGCCAGCAGCGTAGGCGAATCCTATAATTCACCCCTCCACTTT
cdr3_aa: CASSVGESYNSPLHF
d_call: .
clone_size: .
cdr3_length: 15
v_call: TRBV9
j_call: TRBJ1-6

cdr3_nt: TGTGCCAGCAGTTTATGGCAAACAGATACGCAGTATTTT
cdr3_aa: CASSLWQTDTQYF
d_call: .
clone_size: few
cdr3_length: 13
v_call: TRBV27
j_call: TRBJ2-3

cdr3_nt: TGTGCCAGCAGCCCGCCGGGACAGGACTACGAGCAGTACTTC
cdr3_aa: CASSPPGQDYEQYF
d_call: TRBD1
clone_size: .
cdr3_length: 14
v_call: TRBV7-9
j_call: TRBJ2-7

cdr3_nt: TGTGCCAGCAGTTTATCGAGTACAGGGCAAGAGACCCAGTACTTC
cdr3_aa: CASSLSSTGQETQYF
d_call: .
clone_size: .
cdr3_length: 15
v_call: TRBV27
j_call: TRBJ2-5

cdr3_nt: TGTGCCAGCAGCCAGGGGGAAGATACGCAGTATTTT
cdr3_aa: CASSQGEDTQYF
d_call: TRBD1
clone_size: .
cdr3_length: 12
v_call: TRBV2
j_call: TRBJ2-3

cdr3_nt: TGTGCCAGCAGCCCCGGAGGGGAGGGAACTGAAGCCTTCTTT
cdr3_aa: CASSPGGEGTEAFF
d_call: .
clone_size: .
cdr3_length: 14
v_call: TRBV7-3
j_call: TRBJ1-1

cdr3_nt: TGCGCCAGCAGCCAAGTATCAGAGACCCAGTACTTC
cdr3_aa: CASSQVSETQYF
d_call: .
clone_size: few
cdr3_length: 12
v_call: TRBV4-1
j_call: TRBJ2-5